The 28 T cell receptor beta chains listed next were all sequenced from one sample in a study of cytomegalovirus exposure and HLA in healthy donors. PCR primers comprised 60 Vbeta and 13 Jbeta primers. The repertoire was sequenced with immunoSEQ multiplex PCR; TCRdb's copy has only in-frame clones and lacks some. The table lists 100,000 or so clones, about 74% of them singletons, with approximately 5.1% in the top ten. The sample taken for sequencing was PBMCs. The receptors originated from a female donor in good health and CMV-seropositive.

The chain carries TRBV7-6 and TRBJ1-1; D may be TRBD1 (5 bases). The CDR3 runs to 14 residues. Trimming removed 4 bases from V and 1 base from J, with 10 bases in between. Germline V gene sequence: CDR1 SGHVS, CDR2 FNYEAQ. This CDR3 is CASSSQGPNTEAFF. The CDR3 nucleotides read TGTGCCAGCAGCTCCCAGGGCCCGAACACTGAAGCTTTCTTT.

The chain carries TRBV5-1 and TRBJ2-5, with TRBD2 identical over 9 bases. Trimming took 2 bases from V and 0 from J; bases not matched to a gene: 2. Germline values: CDR1 SGHRS, CDR2 YFSETQ. The length of the CDR3 is 15 residues. The CDR3 region has the DNA TGCGCCAGCAGCTTTAGCGGGGGCTACCAAGAGACCCAGTACTTC. The encoded protein is CASSFSGGYQETQYF.

The count of this clone is one. The chain carries TRBV25-1 and TRBJ1-3; weak D call: TRBD1 (6 bases). The CDR3 length is 15 residues. CDR1 and CDR2 (germline): MGHDK, SYGVNS. Deletions cut 4 bases from V and 4 bases from J, with 14 bases between. Here the CDR3 reads CASSVGALSGNTIYF. CDR3 bases: TGTGCCAGCAGTGTGGGGGCTCTATCGGGAAACACCATATATTTT. The full variable domain, with the rest looked up from reference TRBV25-1 and TRBJ1-3, is EADIYQTPRYLVIGTGKKITLECSQTMGHDKMYWYQQDPGMELHLIHYSYGVNSTEKGDLSSESTVSRIRTEHFPLTLESARPSHTSQYLCASSVGALSGNTIYFGEGSWLTVV.

CDR3 nucleotides: TGCGCCAGCAGCTTGCCCTTCGGGGGGGCTGAGGCCCAGTACTTC. Residues: CASSLPFGGAEAQYF. The chain is built from TRBV5-1 and TRBJ2-5, with TRBD2 matching over 8 bases. Germline V gene data show CDR1 as SGHRS and CDR2 as YFSETQ. V dropped 1 base and J dropped 9; count of bases not matched to a gene: 11. The CDR3 has 15 residues.

The chain has TRBV5-8 and TRBJ2-5; weak D call: TRBD1 (5 bases). The ends were cut back, 2 bases at V and 5 bases at J, with 19 bases in the middle. CDR1 is SGHTS and CDR2 is YDEGEE in the germline V gene. The CDR3 is 16 residues long. The CDR3 protein is CASSLRGVWKGETQYF. In DNA form, the CDR3 reads TGTGCCAGCAGCTTAAGAGGAGTTTGGAAGGGGGAGACCCAGTACTTC.

This chain uses TRBV7-6 with TRBJ2-2, with TRBD1 as a possible D gene (5 bases). Between the trimmed V and J ends, which lost 2 bases and 1 base, there was a span of 8 bases. Germline lookup yields CDR1 SGHVS and CDR2 FNYEAQ. The CDR3 has 15 residues. In nucleotides, the CDR3 is TGTGCCAGCAGCTTATACAGGAAGAACACCGGGGAGCTGTTTTTT. Its translation: CASSLYRKNTGELFF.

The chain couples TRBV5-1 to TRBJ2-3; 9 nucleotides match TRBD2. The CDR3 spans 17 residues. Per germline, CDR1 SGHRS and CDR2 YFSETQ. Trimming removed 4 bases from V and 5 bases from J; junction bases left unmatched: 14. Written as DNA, the CDR3 is TGCGCCAGCAGCGACAGCGGGAGGCCGACTTTCGGAGATACGCAGTATTTT. It yields the protein CASSDSGRPTFGDTQYF. Full variable domain (rest looked up from reference TRBV5-1 and TRBJ2-3): KAGVTQTPRYLIKTRGQQVTLSCSPISGHRSVSWYQQTPGQGLQFLFEYFSETQRNKGNFPGRFSGRQFSNSRSEMNVSTLELGDSALYLCASSDSGRPTFGDTQYFGPGTRLTVL.

The CDR3 protein is CASSLAPTGQPQHF. The CDR3 DNA is TGTGCCAGCAGCTTAGCCCCTACGGGTCAGCCCCAGCATTTT. This chain joins TRBV7-9 and TRBJ1-5; no definite D call. The CDR3 contains 14 residues. V was shortened by 0 bases and J by 6 bases, with 9 bases between the two germline ends. Looked up from germline, CDR1 is SEHNR and CDR2 is FQNEAQ (reference sequence).

A single count supports this clone. V and J are TRBV28 and TRBJ2-7; TRBD1 is a possible D gene (6 bases). The CDR3 contains 13 residues. The germline gives CDR1 MDHEN, CDR2 SYDVKM. Trimming pared 7 bases from V and 0 bases from J, leaving 10 bases between. CDR3 protein: CASTRGFSYEQYF. In DNA form, the CDR3 reads TGTGCCAGCACCAGGGGCTTCTCCTACGAGCAGTACTTC.

The chain joins TRBV7-8 to TRBJ2-3; 9 bases are shared with TRBD2. Germline V gene data show CDR1 as SGHVS and CDR2 as FQNEAQ. This CDR3 contains 16 residues. J was trimmed by 6 bases and V by 5 bases; bases with no gene match: 12. Here the CDR3 reads CASSPARTSVEDTQYF. DNA of the CDR3: TGTGCCAGCAGCCCCGCCAGGACTAGCGTCGAGGATACGCAGTATTTT.

V usage is TRBV18 and J usage is TRBJ2-1, with a possible D match to TRBD2 (5 bases). The V end lost 0 bases, the J end lost 5 bases, and 5 bases lay between the germline ends. From germline, CDR1 is KGHSH and CDR2 LQKENI. This CDR3 contains 13 residues. The CDR3 bases are TGTGCCAGCTCACCACCCGGGAACAATGAGCAGTTCTTC. It encodes CASSPPGNNEQFF.

The chain carries TRBV5-8 and TRBJ1-2; 10 nucleotides agree with TRBD1. Germline CDR1 SGHTS, CDR2 YDEGEE. This CDR3 is 17 amino acids long. V lost 5 bases, J lost 4 bases, and 14 bases stayed unmatched. The CDR3 coding sequence is TGTGCCAGCAGTCCTAGACAGGGGGCCCTACCTCTCTATGGCTACACCTTC. Translating it yields CASSPRQGALPLYGYTF.

The chain is built from TRBV5-8 and TRBJ2-7; 12 bases align to TRBD1. The CDR3 extends over 15 amino acids. The junction had 6 bases not matched to a gene; V was cut back by 3 bases and J by 5 bases. Germline lookup yields CDR1 SGHTS and CDR2 YDEGEE. The CDR3 DNA follows: TGTGCCAGCAGCTCGGCCGGGACAGGGGGCGACGAGCAGTACTTC. Protein product: CASSSAGTGGDEQYF.

The J gene is TRBJ2-1, the V gene TRBV20-1, with D tentatively TRBD1 (6 bases). The CDR3 has 11 residues. Germline V gene sequence: CDR1 DFQATT, CDR2 SNEGSKA (reference sequence). The CDR3 coding sequence is TGCAGCACGAGGGACAACAATGAGCAGTTCTTC. Its translation: CSTRDNNEQFF.

The chain links TRBV6-1 to TRBJ1-2; D remains ambiguous. V lost 5 bases and J lost 5, with 15 bases in between. This CDR3 has 14 residues. Germline CDR1 reads MNHNS; CDR2 reads SASEGT. The DNA of the CDR3 is TGTGCCAGCAGTACAACACCGGCGGAGTATGGCTACACCTTC. It is translated as CASSTTPAEYGYTF.

As concerns this clone: The sample has other DNA sequences that encode this CDR3 too. The rearrangement links TRBV18 to TRBJ1-4; weak D call: TRBD1 (6 bases). Trimming removed 3 bases from V and 5 bases from J, with 7 bases in between. Germline V CDR1 and CDR2: KGHSH, LQKENI. This CDR3 has 13 amino acids. In DNA, the CDR3 is TGTGCCAGCTCACCCGGACAGAATGAAAAACTGTTTTTT. This sequence encodes CASSPGQNEKLFF. Full variable domain (remainder filled in from reference TRBV18 and TRBJ1-4): NAGVMQNPRHLVRRRGQEARLRCSPMKGHSHVYWYRQLPEEGLKFMVYLQKENIIDESGMPKERFSAEFPKEGPSILRIQQVVRGDSAAYFCASSPGQNEKLFFGSGTQLSVL.

This clone was detected a few times. The rearrangement links TRBV19 to TRBJ1-2, with a possible D match to TRBD1 (5 bases). Between the trimmed V and J ends, which lost 6 bases and 6 bases, there was a span of 14 bases. The length of the CDR3 is 13 residues. The germline CDR1 and CDR2 sequences are LNHDA and SQIVND (reference sequence). CDR3 bases: TGTGCCAGTAGGGGGACCGGGACTAATGGCTACACCTTC. It translates to CASRGTGTNGYTF.

The chain is built from TRBV4-1 and TRBJ1-5; TRBD1 might be the D (6 bases). The CDR3 extends over 13 amino acids. Germline V lookup: CDR1 MGHRA, CDR2 YSYEKL. V lost 3 bases and J 7 bases, leaving 10 bases between the germline ends. The CDR3 DNA sequence: TGCGCCAGCAGCCAGGGGGCCCAACAGCCCCAGCATTTT. Protein: CASSQGAQQPQHF.

In DNA, the CDR3 is TGTGCCAGCAGTCCCGGTGGTAGCGGGATGTTCAATGAGCAGTTCTTC. Its translation: CASSPGGSGMFNEQFF. The rearrangement joins TRBV27 to TRBJ2-1, with 8 bases that match TRBD2. CDR3 length: 16 amino acids. V gave up 5 bases and J gave up 6 bases; unmatched junction bases: 12. CDR1 and CDR2 (germline): MNHEY, SMNVEV (reference sequence).

This chain connects TRBV5-5 to TRBJ1-2; D is uncertain. This CDR3 is built from 14 residues. Germline CDR1 and CDR2: SGHKS and YYEKEE (reference sequence). V lost 4 bases, J lost 8 bases, and 18 bases lay in between. CDR3 coding DNA: TGTGCCAGCAGCCTAGACTCCAGGTCTAGCGGCTACACCTTC. It is translated as CASSLDSRSSGYTF. The full variable domain, in which reference TRBV5-5 and TRBJ1-2 provide the parts outside the CDR3, is DAGVTQSPTHLIKTRGQQVTLRCSPISGHKSVSWYQQVLGQGPQFIFQYYEKEERGRGNFPDRFSARQFPNYSSELNVNALLLGDSALYLCASSLDSRSSGYTFGSGTRLTVV.

The chain is built from TRBV19 and TRBJ2-1; perhaps TRBD2 as D (6 bases). The CDR3 runs to 16 residues. The V gene's germline CDR1 is LNHDA and CDR2 SQIVND (reference sequence). The ends were cut back, 5 bases at V and 9 bases at J, with 23 bases in the middle. The CDR3 spells CASSAYDRDLAVEQFF. CDR3 sequence (DNA): TGTGCCAGTAGTGCATACGACCGGGACTTGGCGGTTGAGCAGTTCTTC.

The V and J genes are TRBV28 and TRBJ1-1; 9 bases line up with TRBD1. CDR3 size: 14 residues. Germline V gene data show CDR1 as MDHEN and CDR2 as SYDVKM. V lost 5 bases to trimming and J lost 6 bases; unmatched junction nucleotides: 7. The CDR3 spells CASSDGTGYPEAFF. The CDR3 bases are TGTGCCAGCAGTGACGGGACAGGGTACCCTGAAGCTTTCTTT.

The chain recombines TRBV7-8 with TRBJ2-1, with TRBD1 as a possible D gene (5 bases). The CDR3 loop spans 13 amino acids. The germline V gene encodes CDR1 SGHVS and CDR2 FQNEAQ. Trimming pared 1 base from V and 11 bases from J, leaving 12 bases between. CDR3 bases: TGTGCCAGCAGCTTAGTAACCGGACATAAGCAGTTCTTC. This codes for CASSLVTGHKQFF.

The genes are TRBV7-8 and TRBJ2-7; 8 nucleotides match TRBD2. This CDR3 spans 15 amino acids. V gave up 5 bases and J gave up 2 bases; unmatched junction bases: 8. The germline V gene encodes CDR1 SGHVS and CDR2 FQNEAQ. Here the CDR3 DNA reads TGTGCCAGCAGCGCCACAACGGGGGGGACCTACGAGCAGTACTTC. As protein: CASSATTGGTYEQYF.

This sequence joins TRBV5-1 and TRBJ2-5, with 7 positions matching TRBD2. Germline V gene lookup returns CDR1 SGHRS and CDR2 YFSETQ. This CDR3 spans 14 amino acids. Trimming cost V 6 bases and J 3 bases; bases outside gene matches: 8. CDR3 amino acids: CASKMPSGKETQYF. CDR3 nucleotides: TGCGCCAGCAAGATGCCTAGCGGAAAAGAGACCCAGTACTTC.

The chain links TRBV4-2 to TRBJ2-3; TRBD2 agrees at 8 bases. The CDR3 is 14 residues long. Trimming took 0 bases from V and 5 from J; bases not matched to a gene: 1. Germline V CDR1 and CDR2: LGHNA, YNFKEQ. The CDR3 DNA reads TGTGCCAGCAGCCAAGACGGGGGGGGAGATACGCAGTATTTT. This translates into CASSQDGGGDTQYF.

The chain is built from TRBV4-2 and TRBJ1-4; maybe TRBD1 (6 bases). Germline CDR1 reads LGHNA; CDR2 reads YNFKEQ. V lost 1 base to trimming and J lost 4 bases, with 7 bases between them. The length of the CDR3 is 14 residues. CDR3 DNA: TGTGCCAGCAGCCAAGGGGACAATAATGAAAAACTGTTTTTT. This codes for CASSQGDNNEKLFF.

Written as DNA, the CDR3 is TGTGCCATCAGTGAAACAGCCATTAATCAGCCCCAGCATTTT. Its protein is CAISETAINQPQHF. The V call is TRBV10-3, the J call TRBJ1-5; D not certain. This CDR3 is built from 14 residues. V gave up 3 bases and J gave up 4 bases, with 10 bases separating them. Germline CDR1 and CDR2: ENHRY and SYGVKD.